This TCR beta chain was retrieved from a study of Ad26.COV2.S vaccination and SARS-CoV-2 variants. Study information: Ad26.COV2.S was injected intramuscularly once or twice, 56 days apart. General study points: Recipients of vaccine and of placebo showed similar breadth of their non-spike TCR repertoires. It was reported that spike-specific CD8+ and CD4+ T cell responses were substantially broad after vaccination.

Treatment in this sample: roughly 19 received Ad26.COV2.S at low or high dose, single or two shots; about 5 received placebo; per-sample allocation not given. After the first vaccine or placebo injection, samples were drawn on day 63. An Ad26 vector expressing Wuhan-strain SARS-CoV-2 spike constituted the vaccine. TCRdb's copy holds only in-frame clones and misses some; the assay was immunoSEQ multiplex PCR. The sample contains 300,000 to 400,000 clones, 70% to 90% of which appear only once. With respect to this clone: The antigen remains unidentified.

This sequence originates from a person between 18 and 60 years old who received the Ad26.COV2.S COVID-19 vaccine or a placebo. Sequences were derived from peripheral blood, sampled in a trial of Ad26.COV2.S vaccine versus placebo.

CDR3 nucleotides: TGTGCCAGCAGTGTCAGGAGAGGTTCACCCCTCCACTTT. Its protein product is CASSVRRGSPLHF. V is TRBV6-4 and J is TRBJ1-6, with D hard to call. Deletions cut 4 bases from V and 9 bases from J, with 10 bases between. CDR3 length: 13 residues. Per the germline V gene, CDR1 is MRHNA and CDR2 is SNTAGT.